Listed here is a single TCR beta chain. Original analysis: How many nucleated cells were present was estimated from reference gene primer amplification. Assay: immunoSEQ multiplex PCR; the TCRdb copy retains only in-frame clones and omits some. The DNA gave D and trimming, while V, J and clone size come from that table. The repertoire holds approximately 230,000 clones, with around 88% as singletons. This CDR3 contains 16 residues. Germline-derived CDR1 and CDR2 are SGHRS and YFSETQ. Trimming shortened V by 6 bases and J by 0 bases, and 15 bases separated the two germline ends. This sample is part of a study of blood T cell repertoires in COVID-19. For the study at large: From the United States, Italy and Spain came samples of acute and convalescent COVID-19. Nucleic acid was either cDNA or gDNA, and it came from T cells, B-cell-depleted T cells, or PBMCs.

The sequenced material came from peripheral blood. The V call is TRBV5-1, the J call TRBJ2-2; a possible D gene is TRBD2 (5 bases). The TCR originated in a man at least 80 years old with acute or convalescent COVID-19. The CDR3, as DNA: TGCGCCAGCACGAGGGAAGGTCAGCCGAACACCGGGGAGCTGTTTTTT. Translated: CASTREGQPNTGELFF.